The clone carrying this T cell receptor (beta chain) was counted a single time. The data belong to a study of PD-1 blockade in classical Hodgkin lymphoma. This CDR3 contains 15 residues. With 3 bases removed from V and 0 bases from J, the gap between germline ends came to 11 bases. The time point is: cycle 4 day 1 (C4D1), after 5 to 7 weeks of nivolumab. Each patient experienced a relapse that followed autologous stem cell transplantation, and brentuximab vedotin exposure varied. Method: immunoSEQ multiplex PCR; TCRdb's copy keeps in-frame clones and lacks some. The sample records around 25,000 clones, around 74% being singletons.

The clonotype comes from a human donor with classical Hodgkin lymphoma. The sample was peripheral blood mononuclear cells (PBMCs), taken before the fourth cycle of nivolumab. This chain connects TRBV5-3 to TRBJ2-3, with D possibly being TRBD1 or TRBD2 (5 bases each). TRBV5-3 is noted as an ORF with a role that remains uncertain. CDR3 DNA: TGTGCCAGAAGCTCAGGGACCCCAAGCACAGATACGCAGTATTTT. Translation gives CARSSGTPSTDTQYF.